The 28 T cell receptor beta chains below come from one sample, sequenced in a study of early T cells in non-severe SARS-CoV-2 infection. TCRdb re-analysed the 5' RACE reads in MiXCR, keeping a single row per CDR3 protein. The sample contains some 90,000 distinct CDR3 sequences, 15% of which appear only once. Sequenced input: whole blood. The receptors shown here come from an adult who was a healthcare worker with PCR-confirmed SARS-CoV-2 infection or an uninfected control (not recorded which).

The V and J genes are TRBV7-9 and TRBJ2-1, with TRBD2 matching over 10 bases. Looked up from germline, CDR1 is SEHNR and CDR2 is FQNEAQ (reference sequence). V lost 7 bases to trimming and J lost 4 bases; unmatched junction nucleotides: 4. This CDR3 comprises 14 residues. The CDR3 bases are TGTGCCAGCATCGGACTAGCGGATTACAATGAGCAGTTCTTC. Its translation is CASIGLADYNEQFF.

This clonotype was seen a few times. This chain joins TRBV27 and TRBJ1-1; D is undetermined. Germline CDR1 is MNHEY and CDR2 is SMNVEV (reference sequence). The CDR3 covers 13 residues. Trimming shortened V by 0 bases and J by 0 bases, and 2 bases separated the two germline ends. CDR3: CASSLSVNTEAFF. The DNA for the CDR3 is TGTGCCAGCAGTTTATCAGTGAACACTGAAGCTTTCTTT.

The genes are TRBV18 and TRBJ1-1; 7 bases line up with TRBD1. The length of the CDR3 is 15 residues. Trimming took 6 bases from V and 0 from J; bases not matched to a gene: 7. The V gene's germline CDR1 is KGHSH and CDR2 LQKENI. CDR3 bases: TGTGCCAGCTCTTTTGGGGGACAGATGAACACTGAAGCTTTCTTT. Translation gives CASSFGGQMNTEAFF.

This chain uses TRBV3-1 with TRBJ2-7; tentative D call: TRBD2 (7 bases). The CDR3 length is 16 residues. V lost 4 bases and J 2 bases, leaving 18 bases between the germline ends. The germline V gene encodes CDR1 LGHDT and CDR2 YNNKEL (reference sequence). CDR3 bases: TGTGCCAGCAGCCCATCCACTAGGGGGAGGGCCTACGAGCAGTACTTC. As protein: CASSPSTRGRAYEQYF.

The chain couples TRBV9 to TRBJ2-1; TRBD1 matches at 8 bases. Germline trimming cut 0 bases from V and 8 bases from J; bases unmatched to any gene: 4. This CDR3 has 14 residues. From germline, CDR1 is SGDLS and CDR2 YYNGEE. CDR3 sequence (DNA): TGTGCCAGCAGCGTAGACAGGGGGTTCTATGAGCAGTTCTTC. Encoded protein: CASSVDRGFYEQFF.

The chain couples TRBV20-1 to TRBJ2-1, with 12 bases aligning to TRBD2. This CDR3 spans 15 amino acids. V was clipped by 6 bases and J by 9 bases; unmatched bases: 12. Germline CDR1 and CDR2: DFQATT and SNEGSKA (reference sequence). CDR3: CSAKPLAGGLSEQFF. CDR3 nucleotides: TGCAGTGCCAAACCCCTAGCGGGAGGGCTGAGTGAGCAGTTCTTC.

This clonotype came up a few times. The V gene is TRBV5-4, the J gene TRBJ2-3; weak D call: TRBD1 (6 bases). V was shortened by 0 bases and J by 2 bases, with 19 bases between the two germline ends. The germline gives CDR1 SGHNT, CDR2 YYREEE (reference sequence). The CDR3 consists of 18 residues. The DNA of the CDR3 is TGTGCCAGCAGCTTGGGGGCCACCAGGGGATTATACACAGATACGCAGTATTTT. Protein sequence: CASSLGATRGLYTDTQYF.

This rearrangement joins TRBV11-2 to TRBJ2-7; D is ambiguous. Deletions cut 7 bases from V and 6 bases from J, with 16 bases between. Germline V gives CDR1 SGHAT, CDR2 FQNNGV. The CDR3 runs to 13 residues. DNA for the CDR3: TGTGCCAGCACCAGAGACATTCCCGGCGAGCAGTACTTC. Amino acids: CASTRDIPGEQYF.

This clonotype has more than one count but fewer than ten. V is TRBV11-3 and J is TRBJ2-2, with D perhaps TRBD2 (5 bases). Trimming stripped 6 bases from V and 0 bases from J, with 17 bases between. Germline CDR1 is SGHNT and CDR2 is YENEEA. This CDR3 is built from 17 residues. CDR3 DNA sequence: TGTGCCAGCAGACGGACCATGGGAGAATCGAACACCGGGGAGCTGTTTTTT. Protein: CASRRTMGESNTGELFF.

This clonotype came up many times. The chain is built from TRBV3-1 and TRBJ2-5; D is unclear. The CDR3 covers 11 residues. CDR1 LGHDT and CDR2 YNNKEL come from the germline V gene (reference sequence). V lost 1 base to trimming and J lost 5 bases, with 2 bases between them. The CDR3 nucleotides read TGTGCCAGCAGCCAAGCGGAGACCCAGTACTTC. It translates to CASSQAETQYF.

In this sample, this clonotype turned up a few times. The chain links TRBV27 to TRBJ2-7, with TRBD1 identical over 7 bases. Trimming cost V 6 bases and J 2 bases; bases outside gene matches: 10. Per the germline V gene, CDR1 is MNHEY and CDR2 is SMNVEV (reference sequence). The CDR3 consists of 15 residues. CDR3 nucleotide sequence: TGTGCCAGCAGCCGGAAGGGACAGAGACCCTACGAGCAGTACTTC. Protein product: CASSRKGQRPYEQYF.

This clonotype turned up a few times. V is TRBV5-4 and J is TRBJ1-1; possibly TRBD1 for D (6 bases). The germline V gene encodes CDR1 SGHNT and CDR2 YYREEE (reference sequence). The CDR3 consists of 14 residues. V was trimmed by 0 bases and J by 2 bases, leaving 8 bases between them. CDR3 region: CASSLGGQNTEAFF. The CDR3, as DNA: TGTGCCAGCAGCTTGGGGGGACAAAACACTGAAGCTTTCTTT. The complete variable domain, with remaining parts taken from reference TRBV5-4 and TRBJ1-1, reads ETGVTQSPTHLIKTRGQQVTLRCSSQSGHNTVSWYQQALGQGPQFIFQYYREEENGRGNFPPRFSGLQFPNYSSELNVNALELDDSALYLCASSLGGQNTEAFFGQGTRLTVV.

This clonotype was picked up many times. The CDR3 sequence: CASSYRMRALYGYTF. CDR3 coding DNA: TGTGCCAGCAGCTACAGGATGCGGGCCCTCTATGGCTACACCTTC. V and J are TRBV6-2 or TRBV6-3 and TRBJ1-2; tentative D call: TRBD1 (5 bases). Germline V gene data show CDR1 as MNHEY and CDR2 as SVGEGT. Trimming cost V 6 bases and J 4 bases, with 18 bases left between them. The CDR3 contains 15 residues.

The chain recombines TRBV11-2 with TRBJ2-4; 8 bases fit TRBD2. This CDR3 comprises 15 residues. Germline V CDR1 and CDR2: SGHAT, FQNNGV. The trim removed 3 bases at V and 8 bases at J, leaving 9 bases unmatched. CDR3 bases: TGTGCCAGCAGCTTGATCGGGAGGGCCTCAGACATTCAGTACTTC. This encodes CASSLIGRASDIQYF.

V is TRBV12-3 or TRBV12-4 and J is TRBJ2-6; D uncertain. V shed 8 bases and J shed 2 bases, with 10 bases lying between them. The CDR3 loop spans 14 amino acids. Here the CDR3 DNA reads TGTGCCAGCGGCGACATGCCTGGGGCCAACGTCCTGACTTTC. Its protein product is CASGDMPGANVLTF.

The sample holds a few counts of this clonotype. The rearrangement joins TRBV5-1 to TRBJ2-3; TRBD2 matches at 10 bases. Germline V gene lookup returns CDR1 SGHRS and CDR2 YFSETQ. The V gene end was trimmed by 5 bases and the J gene end by 5 bases; junction bases not matched to a gene: 8. The CDR3 contains 15 residues. The CDR3 DNA is TGCGCCAGCAGTCAGCGGGAGGGTTCATTAGATACGCAGTATTTT. It codes for CASSQREGSLDTQYF.

This clonotype turned up a few times. The chain carries TRBV20-1 and TRBJ2-5; D unresolved. V dropped 3 bases and J dropped 3 bases, with 17 bases sitting between them. The CDR3 is 15 residues long. The germline V gene has CDR1 DFQATT and CDR2 SNEGSKA (reference sequence). The DNA of the CDR3 is TGCAGTGCTAGCCGCCAGACCCACCGGGAAGAGACCCAGTACTTC. It encodes CSASRQTHREETQYF.

The V call is TRBV27, the J call TRBJ2-7; 8 bases line up with TRBD2. V shed 6 bases, J shed 2 bases, and the junction held 3 bases outside the gene matches. Germline V gene lookup returns CDR1 MNHEY and CDR2 SMNVEV (reference sequence). This CDR3 region has 13 residues. CDR3 region: CASSGRGPYEQYF. The DNA of the CDR3 is TGTGCCAGCAGCGGGAGGGGCCCCTACGAGCAGTACTTC.

This clonotype was observed at least ten times. This rearrangement joins TRBV7-9 to TRBJ2-1; the D is unclear. V lost 1 base and J lost 4, with 11 bases in between. The CDR3 consists of 15 residues. Looked up from germline, CDR1 is SEHNR and CDR2 is FQNEAQ (reference sequence). The CDR3 region is CASSLVGLGYNEQFF. The DNA for the CDR3 is TGTGCCAGCAGCTTAGTTGGCTTGGGGTACAATGAGCAGTTCTTC.

This chain links TRBV7-9 with TRBJ1-4; 8 positions agree with TRBD1. The junction had 4 bases not matched to a gene; V was cut back by 5 bases and J by 8 bases. Germline CDR1 SEHNR, CDR2 FQNEAQ (reference sequence). This CDR3 is built from 13 residues. The CDR3 nucleotides read TGTGCCAGCAGCGGACAGGGAGGAGAAAAACTGTTTTTT. It yields the protein CASSGQGGEKLFF.

This clonotype was counted ten times or more. V is TRBV6-4 and J is TRBJ2-3; 9 positions agree with TRBD1. The CDR3 is 15 residues long. CDR1 and CDR2 from the germline V gene are MRHNA and SNTAGT. The V segment lost 5 bases and the J segment 2 bases; nucleotides outside the gene matches: 5. The CDR3 reads CASSSGQGNTDTQYF. The CDR3 DNA follows: TGTGCCAGCAGTTCTGGACAGGGGAACACAGATACGCAGTATTTT.

The table lists this clonotype with a few counts. V gene TRBV6-6 combines with J gene TRBJ1-2; 8 bases agree with TRBD1. The CDR3 has 14 residues. Germline values: CDR1 MNHNY, CDR2 SVGAGI (reference sequence). The J segment lost 4 bases and the V segment lost 4 bases, leaving 5 bases of the junction unmatched. CDR3 sequence (DNA): TGTGCCAGCAGTTCACTCACAGGGGGCTATGGCTACACCTTC. Its translation: CASSSLTGGYGYTF.

This clonotype was observed at least ten times. CDR3: CASSARGPGTGELFF. In nucleotides, the CDR3 is TGTGCCAGCAGCGCCAGGGGGCCGGGCACCGGGGAGCTGTTTTTT. The gene calls are TRBV3-1 and TRBJ2-2, with 8 bases aligning to TRBD1. Germline CDR1 and CDR2: LGHDT and YNNKEL (reference sequence). This CDR3 has 15 amino acids. V dropped 5 bases and J dropped 4; count of bases not matched to a gene: 6.

V and J are TRBV28 and TRBJ2-4; D unresolved. From germline, CDR1 is MDHEN and CDR2 SYDVKM. This CDR3 is built from 15 residues. Trimming cost V 4 bases and J 0 bases, with 10 bases left between them. Written as DNA, the CDR3 is TGTGCCAGCAGTTCAAACACTGTAGCCAAAAACATTCAGTACTTC. Translating gives CASSSNTVAKNIQYF.

This chain uses TRBV5-1 with TRBJ2-5, with D perhaps TRBD2 (5 bases). The CDR3 contains 15 residues. V dropped 4 bases and J dropped 2 bases, with 15 bases sitting between them. Germline V CDR1 and CDR2: SGHRS, YFSETQ. The CDR3 DNA is TGCGCCAGCAGCCGGCTCCGCAGCGGACAAGAGACCCAGTACTTC. Translating gives CASSRLRSGQETQYF.

This clonotype was seen only a few times. The rearrangement joins TRBV6-5 to TRBJ1-6, with D perhaps matching TRBD1 (5 bases). V was shortened by 7 bases and J by 6 bases, with 7 bases between the two germline ends. This CDR3 contains 12 residues. Per germline, CDR1 MNHEY and CDR2 SVGAGI. This CDR3 reads CASNGGNSPLHF. CDR3 nucleotides: TGTGCCAGCAACGGGGGTAATTCACCCCTCCACTTT.

This clonotype was observed a few times. This rearrangement joins TRBV12-3 or TRBV12-4 to TRBJ2-7, with D uncertain. The CDR3 length is 12 residues. The V gene lost 6 bases and the J gene lost 4 bases, with 10 bases spanning the gap. DNA of the CDR3: TGTGCCAGCAGCCAGAACGAATACGAGCAGTACTTC. Amino acid sequence: CASSQNEYEQYF.

This clonotype was detected only a few times. This chain uses TRBV7-6 with TRBJ2-3; no reliable D call. The CDR3 spans 15 residues. Germline V gives CDR1 SGHVS, CDR2 FNYEAQ. Trimming removed 2 bases from V and 0 bases from J, with 9 bases in between. CDR3 DNA sequence: TGTGCCAGCAGCTTATCAGCGCCTAGCACAGATACGCAGTATTTT. Translated: CASSLSAPSTDTQYF.